The sample holds many counts of the clone carrying this T cell receptor (beta chain). Antigen unknown. The length of the CDR3 is 14 residues. V lost 2 bases and J lost 0, with 7 bases in between. Germline CDR1 MDHEN, CDR2 SYDVKM. The sample comes from a study of read filtering for tumor transcriptome and immune sequencing. On the study more broadly: Mean patient age was 65.9 years, range about 47 to 85; around 17 male, 14 to 15 female. IR-seq gave about 4.05 to 11 million TCR reads per sample; RNA-seq gave about 80 to 1,300.

Points from the study as a whole: Single-read clonotypes: roughly 81% of IR-seq clonotypes (roughly 3.5% of reads), roughly 70% of RNA-seq clonotypes (44.6% of reads).

This library used roughly 370 ng RNA and molecular barcoded adaptors spanning alpha/delta and beta/gamma chains. MiXCR, run by TCRdb on the reads, gives a single entry per CDR3 protein. This table has roughly 93,000 distinct CDR3 sequences, roughly 21% appearing once. The chain recombines TRBV28 with TRBJ1-1; D is uncertain. Source material: a population of CD138-negative cells sorted from bone marrow. The TCR comes from a donor aged 40 or older with multiple myeloma. CDR3 nucleotide sequence: TGTGCCAGCAGTTTAGAGGGAATGAACACTGAAGCTTTCTTT. Encoded protein: CASSLEGMNTEAFF.